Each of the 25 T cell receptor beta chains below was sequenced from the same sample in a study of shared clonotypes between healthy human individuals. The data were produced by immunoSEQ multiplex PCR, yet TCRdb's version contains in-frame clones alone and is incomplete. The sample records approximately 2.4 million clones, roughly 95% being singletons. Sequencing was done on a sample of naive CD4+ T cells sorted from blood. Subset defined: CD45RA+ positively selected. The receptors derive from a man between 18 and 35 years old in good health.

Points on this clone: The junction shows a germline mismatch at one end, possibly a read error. The CDR3 DNA follows: TGTGCCTGCAGGACAGGGGGGAATAGCAATCAGCCCCAGCATTTT. Translated, it gives CACRTGGNSNQPQHF. V usage is TRBV6-1 and J usage is TRBJ1-5; 10 nucleotides agree with TRBD1. Germline values: CDR1 MNHNS, CDR2 SASEGT. This CDR3 is 15 amino acids long.

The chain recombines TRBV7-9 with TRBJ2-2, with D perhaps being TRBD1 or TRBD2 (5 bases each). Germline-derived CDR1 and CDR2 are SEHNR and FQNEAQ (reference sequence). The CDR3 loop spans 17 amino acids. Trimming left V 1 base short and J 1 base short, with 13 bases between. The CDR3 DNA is TGTGCCAGCAGCTTAGAGGGGCTAGCCTGGAACACCGGGGAGCTGTTTTTT. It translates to CASSLEGLAWNTGELFF.

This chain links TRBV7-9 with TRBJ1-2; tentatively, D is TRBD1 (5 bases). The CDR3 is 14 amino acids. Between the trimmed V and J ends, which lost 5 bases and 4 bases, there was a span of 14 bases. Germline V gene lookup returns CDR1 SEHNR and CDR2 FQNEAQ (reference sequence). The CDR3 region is CASSADIRPYGYTF. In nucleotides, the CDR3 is TGTGCCAGCAGCGCGGACATAAGGCCCTATGGCTACACCTTC.

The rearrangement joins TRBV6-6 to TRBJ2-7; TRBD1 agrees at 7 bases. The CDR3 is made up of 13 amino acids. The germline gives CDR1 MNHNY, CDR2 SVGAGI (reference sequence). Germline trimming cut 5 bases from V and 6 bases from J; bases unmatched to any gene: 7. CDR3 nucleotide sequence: TGTGCCAGCAGTACCAGACAGGGCCGCGAGCAGTACTTC. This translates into CASSTRQGREQYF.

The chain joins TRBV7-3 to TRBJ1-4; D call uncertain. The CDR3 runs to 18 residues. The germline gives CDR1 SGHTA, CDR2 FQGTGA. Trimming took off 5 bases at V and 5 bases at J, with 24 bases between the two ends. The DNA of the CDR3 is TGTGCCAGCAGCCAATCCATCCTTGGAGGGTCAAACAATGAAAAACTGTTTTTT. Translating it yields CASSQSILGGSNNEKLFF. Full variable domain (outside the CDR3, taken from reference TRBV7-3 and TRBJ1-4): GAGVSQTPSNKVTEKGKYVELRCDPISGHTALYWYRQSLGQGPEFLIYFQGTGAADDSGLPNDRFFAVRPEGSVSTLKIQRTERGDSAVYLCASSQSILGGSNNEKLFFGSGTQLSVL.

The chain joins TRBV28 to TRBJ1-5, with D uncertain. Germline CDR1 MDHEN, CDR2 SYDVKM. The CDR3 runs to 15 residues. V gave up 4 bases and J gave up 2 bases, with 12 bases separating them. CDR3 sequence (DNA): TGTGCCAGCAGTTCGACTCCAGGTGGCAATCAGCCCCAGCATTTT. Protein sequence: CASSSTPGGNQPQHF. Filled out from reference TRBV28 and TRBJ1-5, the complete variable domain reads DVKVTQSSRYLVKRTGEKVFLECVQDMDHENMFWYRQDPGLGLRLIYFSYDVKMKEKGDIPEGYSVSREKKERFSLILESASTNQTSMYLCASSSTPGGNQPQHFGDGTRLSIL.

DNA for the CDR3: TGTGCCAGCAGCTCCTCACGCTCGCAGGGTTACGAGCAGTACTTC. Translation: CASSSSRSQGYEQYF. The chain joins TRBV5-6 to TRBJ2-7; D may be TRBD1 (5 bases). V was cut by 3 bases and J by 4 bases, with 17 bases left in between. CDR1 SGHDT and CDR2 YYEEEE come from the germline V gene. The CDR3 is 15 amino acids.

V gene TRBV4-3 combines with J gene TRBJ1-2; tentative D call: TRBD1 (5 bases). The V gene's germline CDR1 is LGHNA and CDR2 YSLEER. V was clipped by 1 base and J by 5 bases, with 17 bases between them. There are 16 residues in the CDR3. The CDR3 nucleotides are TGCGCCAGCAGCCAAGCTATTCGGGGGGGAGTTTATGGCTACACCTTC. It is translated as CASSQAIRGGVYGYTF.

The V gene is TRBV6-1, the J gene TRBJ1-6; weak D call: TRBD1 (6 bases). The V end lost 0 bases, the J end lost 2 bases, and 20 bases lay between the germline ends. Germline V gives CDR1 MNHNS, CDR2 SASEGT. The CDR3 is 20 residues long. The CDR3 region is CASSEAPNVGGGTYNSPLHF. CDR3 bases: TGTGCCAGCAGTGAAGCCCCTAACGTAGGGGGAGGGACCTATAATTCACCCCTCCACTTT.

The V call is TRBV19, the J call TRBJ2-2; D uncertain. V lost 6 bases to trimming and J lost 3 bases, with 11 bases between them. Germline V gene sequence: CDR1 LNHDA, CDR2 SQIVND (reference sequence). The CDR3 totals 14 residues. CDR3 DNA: TGTGCCAGTAGCGTCAGCGTATACACCGGGGAGCTGTTTTTT. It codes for CASSVSVYTGELFF.

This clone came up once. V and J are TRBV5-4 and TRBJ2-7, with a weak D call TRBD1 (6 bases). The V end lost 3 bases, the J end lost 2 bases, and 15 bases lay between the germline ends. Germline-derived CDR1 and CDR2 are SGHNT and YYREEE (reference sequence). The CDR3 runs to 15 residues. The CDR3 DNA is TGTGCCAGCAGCTCCCCGGGACAAGTGACCTACGAGCAGTACTTC. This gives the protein CASSSPGQVTYEQYF.

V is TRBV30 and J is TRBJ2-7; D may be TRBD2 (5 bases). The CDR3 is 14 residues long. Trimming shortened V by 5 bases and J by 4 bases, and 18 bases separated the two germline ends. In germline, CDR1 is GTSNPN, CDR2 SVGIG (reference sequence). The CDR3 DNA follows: TGTGCCTGGGGGCCCGTGGACTGGGGTTACGAGCAGTACTTC. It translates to CAWGPVDWGYEQYF.

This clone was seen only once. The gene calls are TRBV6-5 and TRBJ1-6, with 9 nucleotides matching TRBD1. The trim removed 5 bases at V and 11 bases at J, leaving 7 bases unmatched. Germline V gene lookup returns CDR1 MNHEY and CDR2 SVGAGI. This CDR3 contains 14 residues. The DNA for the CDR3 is TGTGCCAGCAGTCGACGACAGGGGGGAACACCCCTCCACTTT. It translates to CASSRRQGGTPLHF.

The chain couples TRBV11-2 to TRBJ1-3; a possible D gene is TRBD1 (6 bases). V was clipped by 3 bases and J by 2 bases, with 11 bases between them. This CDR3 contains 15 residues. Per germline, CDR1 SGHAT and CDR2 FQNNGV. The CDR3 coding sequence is TGTGCCAGCAGCTTCAGCGAGGGGGCTGGAAACACCATATATTTT. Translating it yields CASSFSEGAGNTIYF.

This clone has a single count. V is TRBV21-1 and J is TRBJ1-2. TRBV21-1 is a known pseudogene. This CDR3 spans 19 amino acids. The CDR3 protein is CASSKENYYNPLENYGYTF. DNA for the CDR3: TGTGCCAGCAGCAAAGAGAACTACTATAACCCTTTGGAGAACTATGGCTACACCTTC.

CDR3 residues: CASSQSRDSLYGYTF. DNA of the CDR3: TGTGCCAGCAGCCAAAGCCGGGACAGCTTATATGGCTACACCTTC. This chain links TRBV7-8 with TRBJ1-2, with 7 bases aligning to TRBD1. The trim removed 5 bases at V and 5 bases at J, leaving 11 bases unmatched. This CDR3 contains 15 residues. Germline CDR1 SGHVS, CDR2 FQNEAQ.

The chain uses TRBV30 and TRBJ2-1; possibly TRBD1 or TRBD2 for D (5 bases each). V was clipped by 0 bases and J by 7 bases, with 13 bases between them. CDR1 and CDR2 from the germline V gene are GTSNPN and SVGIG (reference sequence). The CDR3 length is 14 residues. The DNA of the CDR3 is TGTGCCTGGAGTGTCATGGTAGAGGGGAATGAGCAGTTCTTC. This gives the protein CAWSVMVEGNEQFF.

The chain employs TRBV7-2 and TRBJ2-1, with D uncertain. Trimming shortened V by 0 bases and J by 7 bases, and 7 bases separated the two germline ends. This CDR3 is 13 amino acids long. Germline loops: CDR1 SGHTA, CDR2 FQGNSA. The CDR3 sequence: CASSLARRNEQFF. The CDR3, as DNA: TGTGCCAGCAGCTTAGCACGAAGGAATGAGCAGTTCTTC.

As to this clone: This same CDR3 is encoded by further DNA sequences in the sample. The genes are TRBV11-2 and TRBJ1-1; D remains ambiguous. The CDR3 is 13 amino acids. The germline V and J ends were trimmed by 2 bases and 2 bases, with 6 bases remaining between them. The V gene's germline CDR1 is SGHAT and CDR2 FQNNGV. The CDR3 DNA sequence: TGTGCCAGCAGCTTAAGGGAAAACACTGAAGCTTTCTTT. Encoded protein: CASSLRENTEAFF.

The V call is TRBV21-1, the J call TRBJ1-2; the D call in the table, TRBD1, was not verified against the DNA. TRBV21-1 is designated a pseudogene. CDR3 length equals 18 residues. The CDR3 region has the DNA TGTGCCAGCAGCAACCGTTTAATTGGACAGGAACCAACTTGGGGCTACACCTTC. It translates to CASSNRLIGQEPTWGYTF.

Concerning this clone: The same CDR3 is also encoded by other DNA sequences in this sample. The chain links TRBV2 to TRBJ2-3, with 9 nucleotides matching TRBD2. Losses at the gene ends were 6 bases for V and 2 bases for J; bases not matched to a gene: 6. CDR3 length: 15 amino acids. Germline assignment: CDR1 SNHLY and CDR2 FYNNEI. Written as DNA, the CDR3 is TGTGCCAGCAGCCCTAGCGGGGCTCCCACAGATACGCAGTATTTT. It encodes CASSPSGAPTDTQYF.

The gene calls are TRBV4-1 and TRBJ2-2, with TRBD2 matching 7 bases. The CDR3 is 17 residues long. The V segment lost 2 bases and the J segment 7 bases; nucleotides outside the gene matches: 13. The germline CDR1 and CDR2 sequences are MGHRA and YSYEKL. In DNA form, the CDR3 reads TGCGCCAGCAGCCAAAAACTAGTGGGAGGGCCCGGCGGGGAGCTGTTTTTT. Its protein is CASSQKLVGGPGGELFF.

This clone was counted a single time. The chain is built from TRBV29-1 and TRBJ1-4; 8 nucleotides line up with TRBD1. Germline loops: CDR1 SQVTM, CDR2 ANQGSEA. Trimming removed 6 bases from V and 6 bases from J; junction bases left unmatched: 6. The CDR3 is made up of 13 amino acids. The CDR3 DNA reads TGCAGCGTCGTCAGGGGGCGGGATGAAAAACTGTTTTTT. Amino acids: CSVVRGRDEKLFF.

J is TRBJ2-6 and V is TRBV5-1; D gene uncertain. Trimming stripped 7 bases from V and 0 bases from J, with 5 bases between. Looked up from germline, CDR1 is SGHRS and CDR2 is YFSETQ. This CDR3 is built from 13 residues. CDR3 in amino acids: CASANSGANVLTF. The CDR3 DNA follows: TGCGCCAGCGCAAACTCTGGGGCCAACGTCCTGACTTTC. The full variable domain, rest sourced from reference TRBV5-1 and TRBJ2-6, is KAGVTQTPRYLIKTRGQQVTLSCSPISGHRSVSWYQQTPGQGLQFLFEYFSETQRNKGNFPGRFSGRQFSNSRSEMNVSTLELGDSALYLCASANSGANVLTFGAGSRLTVL.

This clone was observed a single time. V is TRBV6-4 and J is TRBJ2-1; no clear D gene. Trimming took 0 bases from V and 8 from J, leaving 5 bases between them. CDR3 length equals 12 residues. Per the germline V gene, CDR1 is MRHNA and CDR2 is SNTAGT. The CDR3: CASSDSRDEQFF. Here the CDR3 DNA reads TGTGCCAGCAGTGACTCGCGCGATGAGCAGTTCTTC.